This TCR beta chain was sequenced in a study of response to subunit inactivated influenza vaccine. Regarding the study as a whole: Each seasonal flu vaccination may recruit only limited new T cells, authors suggested.

TCRdb reprocessed the RT-PCR reads with MiXCR, giving one entry per CDR3 protein. The data show hundreds of thousands of distinct CDR3 sequences, 14% seen once. Worth noting for this clonotype: Antigen: not known.

CDR1 and CDR2 (germline): MNHEY, SVGAGI. V was pared by 2 bases and J by 4 bases, with 11 bases between. CDR3 length: 14 amino acids. The rearrangement links TRBV6-5 to TRBJ2-5; D is unresolved. The sample here was PBMCs from blood, taken roughly 15 days before vaccination. The TCR sequence derives from a man aged 45 to 65 who received an inactivated influenza vaccine. The CDR3 DNA sequence: TGTGCCAGCAGTTACGCAGCCCTCGGAGAGACCCAGTACTTC. It yields the protein CASSYAALGETQYF.